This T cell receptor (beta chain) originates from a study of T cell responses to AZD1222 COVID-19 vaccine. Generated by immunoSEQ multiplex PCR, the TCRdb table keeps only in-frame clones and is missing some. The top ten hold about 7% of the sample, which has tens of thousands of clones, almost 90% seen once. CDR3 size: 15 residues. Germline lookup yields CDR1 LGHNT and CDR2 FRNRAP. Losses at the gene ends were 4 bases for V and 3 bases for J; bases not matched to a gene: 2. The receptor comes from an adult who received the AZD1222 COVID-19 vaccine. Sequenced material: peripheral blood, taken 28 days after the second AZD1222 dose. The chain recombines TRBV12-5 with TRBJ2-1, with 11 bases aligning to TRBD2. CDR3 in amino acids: CASGSTSGSYNEQFF. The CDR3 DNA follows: TGTGCTAGTGGTTCCACTAGCGGGAGCTACAATGAGCAGTTCTTC.